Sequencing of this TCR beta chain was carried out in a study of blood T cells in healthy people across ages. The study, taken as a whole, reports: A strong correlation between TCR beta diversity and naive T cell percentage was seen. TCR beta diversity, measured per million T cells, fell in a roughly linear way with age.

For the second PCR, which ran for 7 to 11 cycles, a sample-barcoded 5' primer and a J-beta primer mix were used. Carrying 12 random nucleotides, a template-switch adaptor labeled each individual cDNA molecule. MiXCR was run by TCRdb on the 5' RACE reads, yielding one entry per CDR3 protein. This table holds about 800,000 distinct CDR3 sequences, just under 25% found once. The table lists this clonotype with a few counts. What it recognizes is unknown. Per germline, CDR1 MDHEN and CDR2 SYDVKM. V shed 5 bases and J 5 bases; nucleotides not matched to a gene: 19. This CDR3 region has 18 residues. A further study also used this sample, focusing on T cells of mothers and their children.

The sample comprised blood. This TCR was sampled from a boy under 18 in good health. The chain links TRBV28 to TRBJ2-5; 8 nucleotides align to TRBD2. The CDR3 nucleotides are TGTGCCAGCAGTACGGACGACCTTCGGGCGGGGGGTGGCGAGACCCAGTACTTC. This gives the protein CASSTDDLRAGGGETQYF. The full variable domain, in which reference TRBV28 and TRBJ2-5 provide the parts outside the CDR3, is DVKVTQSSRYLVKRTGEKVFLECVQDMDHENMFWYRQDPGLGLRLIYFSYDVKMKEKGDIPEGYSVSREKKERFSLILESASTNQTSMYLCASSTDDLRAGGGETQYFGPGTRLLVL.